This is a list of T cell receptor beta chains from one sample in a study of T cells in narcolepsy. The table came from immunoSEQ multiplex PCR; TCRdb's copy has only in-frame clones and leaves some out. The repertoire has 20,000 to 30,000 clones, 75% to 90% of them found once; the top ten carry around 1.4%. The sample consisted of CD45RA- memory CD4+ T cells from PBMCs. Every receptor here comes from a human donor with narcolepsy. Each CDR3 is given with its conserved first and last residue. D genes are given only for firm matches. Size values are once, few and many counts, or a class for expanded clones, and some rows have none.

size: -; D: TRBD2; V: TRBV6-4; J: TRBJ2-7; CDR3: CASSALAVSSYEQYF; DNA: TGTGCCAGCAGTGCCCTAGCGGTAAGCTCCTACGAGCAGTACTTC
size: -; D: TRBD2; V: TRBV7-8; J: TRBJ2-1; CDR3: CASSLIAGASYNEQFF; DNA: TGTGCCAGCAGCTTAATCGCGGGAGCGTCCTACAATGAGCAGTTCTTC
size: -; D: -; V: TRBV29-1; J: TRBJ1-4; CDR3: CSAGGATNEKLFF; DNA: TGCAGCGCCGGGGGAGCAACTAATGAAAAACTGTTTTTT
size: once; D: -; V: TRBV5-6; J: TRBJ2-1; CDR3: CASLSSYNEQFF; DNA: TGTGCCAGCCTGAGCTCCTACAATGAGCAGTTCTTC
size: -; D: -; V: TRBV7-2; J: TRBJ2-3; CDR3: CASSFLATFTDTQYF; DNA: TGTGCCAGCAGCTTCTTAGCGACGTTCACAGATACGCAGTATTTT
size: -; D: TRBD2; V: TRBV2; J: TRBJ2-1; CDR3: CASHGLASRPEQFF; DNA: TGTGCCAGCCATGGACTAGCGAGTCGCCCTGAGCAGTTCTTC
size: -; D: -; V: TRBV28; J: TRBJ2-3; CDR3: CASSLGGAADTQYF; DNA: TGTGCCAGCAGCTTGGGGGGGGCGGCAGATACGCAGTATTTT
size: -; D: -; V: TRBV27; J: TRBJ2-7; CDR3: CASSSGGSEQYF; DNA: TGTGCCAGCAGTTCCGGGGGATCCGAGCAGTACTTC
size: once; D: -; V: TRBV5-1; J: TRBJ1-1; CDR3: CASTRNAGVSPSPYRAEAFF; DNA: TGCGCCAGCACCCGAAATGCCGGGGTTTCACCGTCCCCCTATAGGGCTGAAGCTTTCTTT
size: -; D: -; V: TRBV28; J: TRBJ2-2; CDR3: CASSLYRTLGELFF; DNA: TGTGCCAGCAGTTTATATCGGACTTTGGGGGAGCTGTTTTTT
size: -; D: TRBD1; V: TRBV6-5; J: TRBJ1-4; CDR3: CASARDRGLEKLFF; DNA: TGTGCCAGCGCCCGGGACAGGGGATTGGAAAAACTGTTTTTT
size: -; D: -; V: TRBV5-1; J: TRBJ1-1; CDR3: CASSLEQVNTEAFF; DNA: TGCGCCAGCAGCTTGGAACAGGTTAACACTGAAGCTTTCTTT
size: -; D: -; V: TRBV5-6; J: TRBJ1-6; CDR3: CASRSGQTYNSPLHF; DNA: TGTGCCAGCAGATCCGGACAGACCTATAATTCACCCCTCCACTTT
size: -; D: TRBD2; V: TRBV6-5; J: TRBJ2-1; CDR3: CASSVTSGSYNEQLF; DNA: TGTGCCAGCAGTGTGACTAGCGGGAGTTACAATGAGCAGCTCTTC
size: -; D: -; V: TRBV2; J: TRBJ2-7; CDR3: CASSGYSGEQYF; DNA: TGTGCCAGCAGTGGTTACAGTGGCGAGCAGTACTTC
size: -; D: TRBD1; V: TRBV7-2; J: TRBJ1-1; CDR3: CASSLNPSGTGPEAFF; DNA: TGTGCCAGCAGCTTAAACCCTTCAGGGACAGGGCCTGAAGCTTTCTTT
size: once; D: TRBD2; V: TRBV7-6; J: TRBJ2-2; CDR3: CASSPQTLAAGELFF; DNA: TGTGCCAGCAGCCCCCAGACGCTAGCGGCCGGGGAGCTGTTTTTT
size: -; D: TRBD2; V: TRBV5-1; J: TRBJ2-7; CDR3: CASAWTSLGSYEQYF; DNA: TGCGCCAGTGCATGGACTAGTCTAGGATCCTACGAGCAGTACTTC
size: -; D: -; V: TRBV25-1; J: TRBJ2-7; CDR3: CASSADSIISYEQYF; DNA: TGTGCCAGCAGTGCCGACAGTATAATCTCCTACGAGCAGTACTTC
size: -; D: -; V: TRBV27; J: TRBJ2-7; CDR3: CASSARIGRYEQYF; DNA: TGTGCCAGCAGTGCCCGCATCGGGAGATACGAGCAGTACTTC
size: -; D: TRBD1; V: TRBV5-1; J: TRBJ2-7; CDR3: CASSLEGAFYEQYF; DNA: TGCGCCAGCAGCTTGGAGGGGGCTTTCTACGAGCAGTACTTC
size: -; D: -; V: TRBV15; J: TRBJ1-6; CDR3: CATSRDHRSYSALHF; DNA: TGTGCCACCAGCAGAGATCACAGAAGCTATTCTGCCCTCCACTTT
size: -; D: TRBD2; V: TRBV19; J: TRBJ2-2; CDR3: CASSIGTSGIRELFF; DNA: TGTGCCAGTAGTATTGGGACTAGCGGGATCAGGGAGCTGTTTTTT
size: -; D: TRBD2; V: TRBV7-9; J: TRBJ2-7; CDR3: CASSSGGAGSRTF; DNA: TGTGCCAGCAGCTCGGGGGGAGCGGGCAGCAGAACCTTC
size: few; D: -; V: TRBV6-5; J: TRBJ1-2; CDR3: CASRQGGTLPYGYTF; DNA: TGTGCCAGCAGGCAGGGCGGCACCCTTCCCTATGGCTACACCTTC
size: -; D: TRBD2; V: TRBV7-9; J: TRBJ2-1; CDR3: CASRPGWREWNEQFF; DNA: TGTGCCAGCAGACCCGGATGGCGGGAGTGGAATGAGCAGTTCTTC
size: -; D: TRBD1; V: TRBV19; J: TRBJ2-7; CDR3: CASSIQETGGSSYEQYF; DNA: TGTGCCAGTAGTATTCAGGAGACAGGGGGAAGCTCCTACGAGCAGTACTTC
size: few; D: TRBD1; V: TRBV5-1; J: TRBJ2-5; CDR3: CASSSGTGLTETQYF; DNA: TGCGCCAGCAGCTCTGGGACAGGGTTGACCGAGACCCAGTACTTC
size: -; D: TRBD2; V: TRBV6-1; J: TRBJ2-3; CDR3: CASSEALASGRGAQYF; DNA: TGTGCCAGCAGTGAAGCGCTGGCTAGCGGGAGGGGAGCGCAGTATTTT
size: -; D: -; V: TRBV28; J: TRBJ1-2; CDR3: CASLKGAGAGVYGYTF; DNA: TGTGCCAGCCTAAAAGGGGCAGGGGCGGGAGTATATGGCTACACCTTC
size: few; D: TRBD2; V: TRBV5-1; J: TRBJ2-7; CDR3: CASSPGTSGTYEQYF; DNA: TGCGCCAGCAGCCCCGGGACTAGCGGGACCTACGAGCAGTACTTC
size: once; D: TRBD2; V: TRBV5-1; J: TRBJ2-1; CDR3: CASSLVAGGYNEQFF; DNA: TGCGCCAGCAGCTTAGTGGCGGGAGGGTACAATGAGCAGTTCTTC
size: -; D: -; V: TRBV28; J: TRBJ1-1; CDR3: CASSLGHPPGAFF; DNA: TGTGCCAGCAGTTTAGGACACCCGCCGGGAGCTTTCTTT
size: -; D: -; V: TRBV5-1; J: TRBJ2-1; CDR3: CASSPQIRGSYNEQFF; DNA: TGCGCCAGCAGCCCCCAAATCCGGGGGTCCTACAATGAGCAGTTCTTC
size: -; D: -; V: TRBV19; J: TRBJ2-7; CDR3: CASNPGMPPYEQYF; DNA: TGTGCCAGCAACCCGGGGATGCCACCGTACGAGCAGTACTTC
size: -; D: TRBD2; V: TRBV2; J: TRBJ2-3; CDR3: CASSSPGTSGKLSTDTQYF; DNA: TGTGCCAGCAGTTCACCGGGGACTAGCGGGAAGCTCAGCACAGATACGCAGTATTTT
size: once; D: TRBD2; V: TRBV28; J: TRBJ2-7; CDR3: CASRLAGPYEQYF; DNA: TGTGCCAGCAGATTAGCGGGCCCCTACGAGCAGTACTTC
size: -; D: TRBD1; V: TRBV15; J: TRBJ2-7; CDR3: CATGTGGWGQYF; DNA: TGTGCCACCGGGACAGGGGGCTGGGGGCAGTACTTC
size: -; D: TRBD2; V: TRBV5-1; J: TRBJ2-1; CDR3: CASSLGGGRANEQFF; DNA: TGCGCCAGCAGCTTGGGGGGCGGGAGGGCCAATGAGCAGTTCTTC
size: -; D: -; V: TRBV5-1; J: TRBJ1-1; CDR3: CASSLLRGDTEAFF; DNA: TGCGCCAGCAGCTTACTGCGAGGAGACACTGAAGCTTTCTTT
size: -; D: -; V: TRBV7-9; J: TRBJ2-7; CDR3: CASSLVGSPEDEQYF; DNA: TGTGCCAGCAGCTTAGTAGGCAGTCCAGAGGACGAGCAGTACTTC
size: -; D: -; V: TRBV19; J: TRBJ1-5; CDR3: CASRQGNYNQPQHF; DNA: TGTGCCAGTAGACAGGGAAATTACAATCAGCCCCAGCATTTT
size: few; D: TRBD2; V: TRBV7-2; J: TRBJ2-1; CDR3: CASSARDYNNEQFF; DNA: TGTGCCAGCAGCGCCCGGGACTACAACAATGAGCAGTTCTTC
size: -; D: TRBD2; V: TRBV7-8; J: TRBJ2-7; CDR3: CASSLGLAGALRSYEQYF; DNA: TGTGCCAGCAGCTTGGGACTAGCGGGAGCATTACGCTCCTACGAGCAGTACTTC
size: -; D: -; V: TRBV14; J: TRBJ2-7; CDR3: CASSAISVISDRSYEQYF; DNA: TGTGCCAGCAGCGCGATCTCCGTGATATCCGACAGGAGCTACGAGCAGTACTTC
size: -; D: TRBD1; V: TRBV6-5; J: TRBJ2-7; CDR3: CASSPTFDRDQYF; DNA: TGTGCCAGCAGCCCGACTTTCGACAGGGATCAGTACTTC
size: -; D: TRBD1; V: TRBV6-5; J: TRBJ2-1; CDR3: CASSYRGTGFNEQFF; DNA: TGTGCCAGCAGTTACCGGGGGACAGGATTCAATGAGCAGTTCTTC
size: -; D: TRBD2; V: TRBV6-5; J: TRBJ2-1; CDR3: CASSRGLGLNEQFF; DNA: TGTGCCAGCAGTCGGGGACTAGGGCTCAATGAGCAGTTCTTC
size: -; D: TRBD1; V: TRBV27; J: TRBJ2-4; CDR3: CASSAPGGAAKNIQYF; DNA: TGTGCCAGCAGTGCACCAGGGGGTGCTGCCAAAAACATTCAGTACTTC
size: -; D: -; V: TRBV28; J: TRBJ1-4; CDR3: CASTPRGAGANEKLFF; DNA: TGTGCCAGCACCCCCCGGGGGGCTGGGGCTAATGAAAAACTGTTTTTT
size: -; D: TRBD2; V: TRBV5-1; J: TRBJ2-1; CDR3: CASSLMASGGNEQFF; DNA: TGCGCCAGCAGCTTGATGGCTAGCGGGGGAAATGAGCAGTTCTTC
size: once; D: -; V: TRBV6-5; J: TRBJ1-5; CDR3: CASSYSPGVDQPQHF; DNA: TGTGCCAGCAGTTATTCTCCCGGGGTAGATCAGCCCCAGCATTTT
size: -; D: TRBD2; V: TRBV15; J: TRBJ2-1; CDR3: CATSPQRLGGEQFF; DNA: TGTGCCACCAGCCCCCAAAGACTGGGAGGGGAGCAGTTCTTC
size: few; D: -; V: TRBV19; J: TRBJ2-3; CDR3: CASSGSRADTQYF; DNA: TGTGCCAGTAGCGGGAGTCGGGCAGATACGCAGTATTTT